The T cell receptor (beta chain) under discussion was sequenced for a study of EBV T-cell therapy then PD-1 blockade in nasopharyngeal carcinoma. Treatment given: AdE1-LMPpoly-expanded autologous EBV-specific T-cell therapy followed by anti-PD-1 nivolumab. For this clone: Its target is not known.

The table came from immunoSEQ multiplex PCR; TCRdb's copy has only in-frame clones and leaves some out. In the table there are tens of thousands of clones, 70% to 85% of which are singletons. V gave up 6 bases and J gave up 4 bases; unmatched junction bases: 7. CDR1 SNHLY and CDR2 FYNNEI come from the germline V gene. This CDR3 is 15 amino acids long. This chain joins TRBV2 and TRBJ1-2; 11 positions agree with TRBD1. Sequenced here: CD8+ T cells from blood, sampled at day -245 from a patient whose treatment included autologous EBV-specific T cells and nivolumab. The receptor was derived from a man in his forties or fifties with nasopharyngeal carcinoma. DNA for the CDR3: TGTGCCAGCAGAGCCGGGACAGGGGGGATCTATGGCTACACCTTC. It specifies CASRAGTGGIYGYTF.